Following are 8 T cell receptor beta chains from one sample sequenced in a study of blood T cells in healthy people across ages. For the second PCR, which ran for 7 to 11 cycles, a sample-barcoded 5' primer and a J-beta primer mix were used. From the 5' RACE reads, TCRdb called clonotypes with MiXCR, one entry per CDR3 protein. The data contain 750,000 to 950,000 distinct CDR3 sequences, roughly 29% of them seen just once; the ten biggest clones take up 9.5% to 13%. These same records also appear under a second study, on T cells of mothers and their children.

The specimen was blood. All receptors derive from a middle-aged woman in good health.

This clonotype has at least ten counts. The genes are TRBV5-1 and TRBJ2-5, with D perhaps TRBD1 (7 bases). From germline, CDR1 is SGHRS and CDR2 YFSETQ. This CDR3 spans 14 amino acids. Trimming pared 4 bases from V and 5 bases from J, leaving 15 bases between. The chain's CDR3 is CASSHSTGRETQYF. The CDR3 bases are TGCGCCAGCAGCCACTCGACAGGGAGGGAGACCCAGTACTTC. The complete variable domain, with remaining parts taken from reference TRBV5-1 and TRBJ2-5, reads KAGVTQTPRYLIKTRGQQVTLSCSPISGHRSVSWYQQTPGQGLQFLFEYFSETQRNKGNFPGRFSGRQFSNSRSEMNVSTLELGDSALYLCASSHSTGRETQYFGPGTRLLVL.

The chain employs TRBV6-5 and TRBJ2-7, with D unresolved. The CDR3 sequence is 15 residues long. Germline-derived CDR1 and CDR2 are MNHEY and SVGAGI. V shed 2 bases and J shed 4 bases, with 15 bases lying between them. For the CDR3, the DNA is TGTGCCAGCAGTTACGCCCAAGACATCAAATACGAGCAGTACTTC. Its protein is CASSYAQDIKYEQYF.

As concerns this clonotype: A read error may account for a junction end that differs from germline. Here the CDR3 reads CACSLFGQARTYEQYF. In DNA form, the CDR3 reads TGTGCCTGCAGTTTATTCGGACAGGCGAGAACCTACGAGCAGTACTTC. This rearrangement joins TRBV28 to TRBJ2-7, with 7 bases fitting TRBD1. CDR1 is MDHEN, CDR2 SYDVKM, per germline. This CDR3 comprises 16 residues. Supplemented by reference TRBV28 and TRBJ2-7, the full variable domain reads DVKVTQSSRYLVKRTGEKVFLECVQDMDHENMFWYRQDPGLGLRLIYFSYDVKMKEKGDIPEGYSVSREKKERFSLILESASTNQTSMYLCACSLFGQARTYEQYFGPGTRLTVT.

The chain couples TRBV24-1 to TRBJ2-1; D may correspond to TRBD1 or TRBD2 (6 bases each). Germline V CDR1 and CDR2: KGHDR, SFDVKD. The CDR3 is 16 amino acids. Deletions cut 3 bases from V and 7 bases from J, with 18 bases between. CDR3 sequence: CATSDQLPGEANEQFF. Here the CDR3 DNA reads TGTGCCACCAGTGATCAGTTGCCAGGGGAGGCAAATGAGCAGTTCTTC.

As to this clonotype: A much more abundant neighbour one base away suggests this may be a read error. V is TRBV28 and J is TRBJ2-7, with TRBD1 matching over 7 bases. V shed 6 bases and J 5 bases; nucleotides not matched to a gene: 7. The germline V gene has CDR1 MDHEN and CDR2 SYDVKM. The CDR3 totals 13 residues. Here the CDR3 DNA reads TGTGCCAGCAGGGAGACAGGGAGCCACGAGCAGTACTTC. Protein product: CASRETGSHEQYF.

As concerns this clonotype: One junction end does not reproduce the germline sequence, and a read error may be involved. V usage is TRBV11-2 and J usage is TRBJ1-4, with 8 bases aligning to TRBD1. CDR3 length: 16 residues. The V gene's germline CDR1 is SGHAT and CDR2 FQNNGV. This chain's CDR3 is CASSSLRGRRDEKRFF. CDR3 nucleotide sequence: TGTGCCAGCAGCTCCCTCAGGGGGCGAAGGGATGAAAAACGGTTTTTT.

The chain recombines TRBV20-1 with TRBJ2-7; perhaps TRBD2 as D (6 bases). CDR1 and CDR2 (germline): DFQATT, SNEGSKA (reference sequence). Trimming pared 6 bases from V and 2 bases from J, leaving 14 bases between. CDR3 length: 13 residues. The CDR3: CSANWRGTYEQYF. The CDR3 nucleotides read TGCAGTGCAAACTGGCGGGGCACCTACGAGCAGTACTTC.

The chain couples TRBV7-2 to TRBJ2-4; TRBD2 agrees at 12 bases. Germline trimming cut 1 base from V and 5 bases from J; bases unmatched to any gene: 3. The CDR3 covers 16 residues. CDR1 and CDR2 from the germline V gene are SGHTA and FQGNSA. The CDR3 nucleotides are TGTGCCAGCAGCTTAGTACTAGCGGGGGGACAAAACATTCAGTACTTC. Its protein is CASSLVLAGGQNIQYF. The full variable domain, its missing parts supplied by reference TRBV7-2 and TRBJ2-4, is GAGVSQSPSNKVTEKGKDVELRCDPISGHTALYWYRQSLGQGLEFLIYFQGNSAPDKSGLPSDRFSAERTGGSVSTLTIQRTQQEDSAVYLCASSLVLAGGQNIQYFGAGTRLSVL.